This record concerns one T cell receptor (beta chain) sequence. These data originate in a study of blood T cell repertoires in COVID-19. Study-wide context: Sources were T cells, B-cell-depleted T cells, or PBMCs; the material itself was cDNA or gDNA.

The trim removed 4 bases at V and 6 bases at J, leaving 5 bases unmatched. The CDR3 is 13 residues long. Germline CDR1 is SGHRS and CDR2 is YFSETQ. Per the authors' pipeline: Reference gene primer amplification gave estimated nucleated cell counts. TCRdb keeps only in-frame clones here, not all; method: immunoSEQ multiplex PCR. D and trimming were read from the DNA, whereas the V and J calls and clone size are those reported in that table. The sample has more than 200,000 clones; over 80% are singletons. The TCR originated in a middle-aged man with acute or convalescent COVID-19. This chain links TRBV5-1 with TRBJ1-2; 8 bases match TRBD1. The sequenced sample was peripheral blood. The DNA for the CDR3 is TGCGCCAGCAGCGTAACAGGGGGGGATGGCTACACCTTC. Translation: CASSVTGGDGYTF.